A selection of T cell receptor beta chains follows, all from one sample in a study of blood T cell repertoires in COVID-19. Profiling relied on immunoSEQ multiplex PCR, and the TCRdb table lists in-frame clones only, not all of them. The repertoire holds 75,000 to 95,000 clones, with about 78% as singletons. Input material: peripheral blood. Source of these receptors: a man in his fifties or sixties with COVID-19, enrolled during active disease. The CDR3 runs from the conserved cysteine through the conserved F or W. D genes are given only for firm matches. Only some rows state a clone size, as once, few, many or a class for expanded clones.

>TRBD2|TRBJ2-4|-|TRBV5-4
TGTGCCAGCAGCCCAACTAGCGGGGGGACCAAAAACATTCAGTACTTC
CASSPTSGGTKNIQYF
>-|TRBJ2-1|few|TRBV29-1
TGCAGCGTTCAACTAGGCTCCCTAAACGGCGATGAGCAGTTCTTC
CSVQLGSLNGDEQFF
>TRBD2|TRBJ2-3|-|TRBV4-2
TGTGCCAGCAGCCAAGATGCGGGGGGGACAGATACGCAGTATTTT
CASSQDAGGTDTQYF
>TRBD1|TRBJ2-5|-|TRBV5-1
TGCGCCAGCAGCTTGACCGGGACAGGGGGCGCGACCCAGTACTTC
CASSLTGTGGATQYF
>TRBD2|TRBJ2-7|-|TRBV5-1
TGCGCCAGCAGCTTGCACCGACTAGCTGCGCTCGACGAGCAGTACTTC
CASSLHRLAALDEQYF
>TRBD1|TRBJ1-4|-|TRBV2
TGTGCCAGCAGCCCGACAGGGGGCAAGATTAATGAAAAACTGTTTTTT
CASSPTGGKINEKLFF
>-|TRBJ2-7|-|TRBV4-3
TGCGCCAGCAGCCAAGAACGGACTTCCTACGAGCAGTACTTC
CASSQERTSYEQYF
>TRBD1|TRBJ2-3|-|TRBV5-5
TGTGCCAGCAGTTACCGGGACAGGGGTTTAGATACGCAGTATTTT
CASSYRDRGLDTQYF
>-|TRBJ1-2|many|TRBV11-3
TGTGCCAGCAGCTTAGAGGCCGGGGACTATGGCTACACCTTC
CASSLEAGDYGYTF
>TRBD1|TRBJ2-6|-|TRBV19
TGTGCCACCCTTCAAACAGGGGCCGGGGCCAACGTCCTGACTTTC
CATLQTGAGANVLTF
>-|TRBJ2-6|-|TRBV19
TGTGCCAGTGCCGGAGACAGTAACTCTGGGGCCAACGTCCTGACTTTC
CASAGDSNSGANVLTF
>-|TRBJ1-1|-|TRBV11-2
TGTGCCAGCAGCTTAGATCATCAGGGGAGGAACACTGAAGCTTTCTTT
CASSLDHQGRNTEAFF
>-|TRBJ2-2|few|TRBV5-1
TGCGCCAGCAGCTCAGAACCCGGGGAGCTGTTTTTT
CASSSEPGELFF
>-|TRBJ2-1|-|TRBV2
TGTGCCAGCAGTGCGGACAAAAAAGGGAAAAATGAGCAGTTCTTC
CASSADKKGKNEQFF
>-|TRBJ1-2|-|TRBV7-9
TGTGCCAGCAGCTTTAACACCTTC
CASSFNTF
>-|TRBJ2-7|few|TRBV12-2
TGTGCAAGTCGCCACAGGGCCCGGCGGCCGGGACTAGCGAGTTACGAGCAGTACTTC
CASRHRARRPGLASYEQYF
>TRBD1|TRBJ2-7|-|TRBV27
TGTGCCAGCAGTCACCGGGACAGCTACTCCTACGAGCAGTACTTC
CASSHRDSYSYEQYF
>-|TRBJ2-1|few|TRBV7-6
TGTGCCAGCAGCACCACAGGGCCCAGCTCCTACAATGAGCAGTTCTTC
CASSTTGPSSYNEQFF
>-|TRBJ2-1|-|TRBV15
TGTGCCACCAGCAGAGATCTCGTCAATGAGCAGTTCTTC
CATSRDLVNEQFF
>TRBD2|TRBJ2-2|-|TRBV29-1
TGCAGCGTCCAACTAGCGGGGAACACCGGGGAGCTGTTTTTT
CSVQLAGNTGELFF
>TRBD2|TRBJ2-7|once|TRBV7-2
TGTGCCAGCAGCGCCGGACTAGCGGGAGATTACTACGAGCAGTACTTC
CASSAGLAGDYYEQYF
>-|TRBJ2-1|few|TRBV7-2
TGTGCCAGCAGCTTATTAGGCCTAGCTACGTCGTTCTATGAGCAGTTCTTC
CASSLLGLATSFYEQFF
>-|TRBJ2-7|-|TRBV12-3/TRBV12-4
TGTGCCAGCTCTGGGGGGTTCTACGAGCAGTACTTC
CASSGGFYEQYF
>-|TRBJ2-2|once|TRBV9
TGTGCCAGCAGCGTAGACGAGCTAACCGGCACCGGGGAGCTGTTTTTT
CASSVDELTGTGELFF
>TRBD1|TRBJ1-2|many|TRBV11-2
TGTGCCAGCAGCTCTTCAAGGGACAGTCCCCGTGGCTACACCTTC
CASSSSRDSPRGYTF
>-|TRBJ1-2|few|TRBV19
TGTGCCAGTAGTATTACTGGAGACTATGGCTACACCTTC
CASSITGDYGYTF
>-|TRBJ2-7|few|TRBV11-2
TGTGCCAGCAGCCCCCGAATCCCCCTAGTGGGGGCTTCCTACGAGCAGTACTTC
CASSPRIPLVGASYEQYF
>TRBD1|TRBJ2-1|-|TRBV19
TGTGCCAGTAGTCTTCACAGGGGGCCCGCTGATGAGCAGTTCTTC
CASSLHRGPADEQFF
>TRBD1|TRBJ1-1|once|TRBV24-1
TGTGCCACCAGTGAGTACAGGGGGCGGGGAGCTTTCTTT
CATSEYRGRGAFF
>-|TRBJ2-1|-|TRBV18
TGTGCCAGCTCACCACTAGCGGTAACCTCCTACAATGAGCAGTTCTTC
CASSPLAVTSYNEQFF
>-|TRBJ2-1|-|TRBV19
TGTGCCAGTACGGGGAGCCTTTACAATGAGCAGTTCTTC
CASTGSLYNEQFF
>TRBD2|TRBJ2-3|-|TRBV19
TGTGCCAGTAGTATTGGGTTTGGGGGAGGGGCTGCGCAGTATTTT
CASSIGFGGGAAQYF
>TRBD2|TRBJ2-1|-|TRBV11-1
TGTGCCAGCAGCTTAGGGACTAGCGGGGGGTACAATGAGCAGTTCTTC
CASSLGTSGGYNEQFF
>-|TRBJ1-1|-|TRBV19
TGTGCCAGTAGTATAGCGAGGGCGCAGAACACTGAAGCTTTCTTT
CASSIARAQNTEAFF
>TRBD1|TRBJ2-1|-|TRBV7-3
TGTGCCAGCAGCGGACAGGGGGCCGGCCTCAATGAGCAGTTCTTC
CASSGQGAGLNEQFF
>TRBD1|TRBJ2-2|-|TRBV2
TGTGCCAGCAGTCTAGATGGGACAGCGAACACCGGGGAGCTGTTTTTT
CASSLDGTANTGELFF
>TRBD1|TRBJ2-1|-|TRBV30
TGTGCCTGGGGGACAGGGGGATCAGGTGAGCAGTTCTTC
CAWGTGGSGEQFF
>TRBD1|TRBJ2-7|-|TRBV6-5
TGTGCCAGCAGTTACTCGAGGGGACAGGGTATCGAGCAGTACTTC
CASSYSRGQGIEQYF
>TRBD1|TRBJ1-1|-|TRBV27
TGTGCCAGCAGTTCCCGGCAGGGGGTGAAAGAGGCTTTCTTT
CASSSRQGVKEAFF
>TRBD1|TRBJ2-7|-|TRBV29-1
TGCAGCGTTCGAAGACAGGGAAGGGGTGGCGAGCAGTACTTC
CSVRRQGRGGEQYF
>-|TRBJ2-1|-|TRBV5-1
TGCGCCAGCAGCTTGGCGGCAGGGCTTTACAATGAGCAGTTCTTC
CASSLAAGLYNEQFF
>TRBD2|TRBJ2-1|-|TRBV7-2
TGTGCCAGCAGCCCACCCTTTGGGGAGGGTTCTCGGGAGCAGTTCTTC
CASSPPFGEGSREQFF
>TRBD1|TRBJ2-7|once|TRBV16
TGTGCCAGCAGCCGGGACAGGGTGGGCGAGCAGTACTTC
CASSRDRVGEQYF
>TRBD1|TRBJ2-3|-|TRBV24-1
TGTGCCACCAGTGACGGGACAGTAGGGCGGGATACGCAGTATTTT
CATSDGTVGRDTQYF
>TRBD2|TRBJ2-3|-|TRBV6-1
TGTGCCAGCAGTGACGCGGGAGGGGGCGCAGATACGCAGTATTTT
CASSDAGGGADTQYF
>-|TRBJ2-7|-|TRBV2
TGTGCCAGCAGTGCACAGGGTTACGAGCAGTACTTC
CASSAQGYEQYF
>-|TRBJ1-2|-|TRBV30
TGTGCCTGGAGATCACGAGGGGGGGACTATGGCTACACCTTC
CAWRSRGGDYGYTF
>-|TRBJ1-5|-|TRBV27
TGTGCCAGCGCATACAAAAATAGCAATCAGCCCCAGCATTTT
CASAYKNSNQPQHF
>-|TRBJ2-7|-|TRBV5-5
TGTGCCAGCAGCAAGCAGAGGGTGGTGGAGGCCTACGAGCAGTACTTC
CASSKQRVVEAYEQYF
>-|TRBJ2-4|-|TRBV10-1
TGCGCCAGCAGTGATAGAGCCAAAAACATTCAGTACTTC
CASSDRAKNIQYF